This is a list of T cell receptor beta chains from one sample in a study of identical twins. A single record per CDR3 protein comes from TCRdb applying MiXCR to the 5' RACE reads. Of about 530,000 distinct CDR3 sequences in the sample, approximately 20% were seen once. The same sample was also studied in work on yellow fever vaccine responses in identical twins.

Input material: CD4+ T cells sorted from blood. The receptors were gathered from a woman aged 18-29 years in good health. Both conserved end residues are part of each CDR3. The order of the fields is CDR3 DNA, CDR3 protein, clone size, D gene, V gene, J gene. D genes are given only for firm matches. Clone size is given for some rows only: seen once, a few or many times, or a class if the clone is expanded.

cdr3_nt: TGTGCCAGCAGCCAAGATCATCCAGGCTCCTCTGGGGCCAACGTCCTGACTTTC; cdr3_aa: CASSQDHPGSSGANVLTF; clone_size: .; d_call: .; v_call: TRBV4-2; j_call: TRBJ2-6
cdr3_nt: TGTGCCAGCAGTACAGTCCGGGGGGGGGGCTACAATGAGCAGTTCTTC; cdr3_aa: CASSTVRGGGYNEQFF; clone_size: few; d_call: TRBD2; v_call: TRBV27; j_call: TRBJ2-1
cdr3_nt: TGTGCCAGCAGCCCAAGGACTAGCGGGATAGAGGAGCAGTACTTC; cdr3_aa: CASSPRTSGIEEQYF; clone_size: .; d_call: TRBD2; v_call: TRBV5-4; j_call: TRBJ2-7
cdr3_nt: TGTGCCACCCGGGGGATAAGTTCTGATGAGCAGTTCTTC; cdr3_aa: CATRGISSDEQFF; clone_size: few; d_call: .; v_call: TRBV11-2; j_call: TRBJ2-1
cdr3_nt: TGCAGTGCGCAGGACCCGGGCCCCACAGATACGCAGTATTTT; cdr3_aa: CSAQDPGPTDTQYF; clone_size: few; d_call: .; v_call: TRBV20-1; j_call: TRBJ2-3
cdr3_nt: TGCAGTGCGGGGCTATACAATGAGCAGTTCTTC; cdr3_aa: CSAGLYNEQFF; clone_size: .; d_call: .; v_call: TRBV20-1; j_call: TRBJ2-1
cdr3_nt: TGCGCCAGCAGCTTGGAGACAGGGATAAACACTGAAGCTTTCTTT; cdr3_aa: CASSLETGINTEAFF; clone_size: few; d_call: TRBD1; v_call: TRBV5-1; j_call: TRBJ1-1
cdr3_nt: TGTGCCAGCAGCTTATCGAGGGGGCTTGGAAACACCATATATTTT; cdr3_aa: CASSLSRGLGNTIYF; clone_size: .; d_call: TRBD1; v_call: TRBV7-9; j_call: TRBJ1-3
cdr3_nt: TGTGCCAGCAGTGGGCAGACCGCCGCCGGGGAGCTGTTTTTT; cdr3_aa: CASSGQTAAGELFF; clone_size: .; d_call: .; v_call: TRBV6-1; j_call: TRBJ2-2
cdr3_nt: TGCAGTGCCACCCATAACACTGAAGCTTTCTTT; cdr3_aa: CSATHNTEAFF; clone_size: few; d_call: .; v_call: TRBV20-1; j_call: TRBJ1-1
cdr3_nt: TGCGCCAGCAGTCGCGCGGGAGACGCCCACTACGAGCAGTACTTC; cdr3_aa: CASSRAGDAHYEQYF; clone_size: few; d_call: TRBD2; v_call: TRBV10-2; j_call: TRBJ2-7
cdr3_nt: TGTGCCAGCACGGGAATAGCGGGAGGGCGTCCGCAGTATTTT; cdr3_aa: CASTGIAGGRPQYF; clone_size: many; d_call: TRBD2; v_call: TRBV6-1; j_call: TRBJ2-3
cdr3_nt: TGTGCCATCCTAGCGGGAGCCCTGGGCAACAATGAGCAGTTCTTC; cdr3_aa: CAILAGALGNNEQFF; clone_size: few; d_call: TRBD2; v_call: TRBV10-3; j_call: TRBJ2-1
cdr3_nt: TGTGCCAGCGGAGCCTCGGTAGCGGGAGTCAATGAGCAGTTCTTC; cdr3_aa: CASGASVAGVNEQFF; clone_size: .; d_call: TRBD2; v_call: TRBV12-3/TRBV12-4; j_call: TRBJ2-1
cdr3_nt: TGTGCCAGCAGTTTATATCTGGCTGGTCGAACAGATACGCAGTATTTT; cdr3_aa: CASSLYLAGRTDTQYF; clone_size: .; d_call: .; v_call: TRBV12-3/TRBV12-4; j_call: TRBJ2-3
cdr3_nt: TGTGCCAGCAGCCAAACCCCGGGTCGGGAGACCTACAATGAGCAGTTCTTC; cdr3_aa: CASSQTPGRETYNEQFF; clone_size: .; d_call: .; v_call: TRBV4-2; j_call: TRBJ2-1
cdr3_nt: TGCAGCGTTGAAAGTGTCCAGGGGAATGAGCAGTTCTTC; cdr3_aa: CSVESVQGNEQFF; clone_size: few; d_call: .; v_call: TRBV29-1; j_call: TRBJ2-1
cdr3_nt: TGCAGTGCTAGAGGGGGTGGGGAGACCCAGTACTTC; cdr3_aa: CSARGGGETQYF; clone_size: .; d_call: .; v_call: TRBV20-1; j_call: TRBJ2-5
cdr3_nt: TGTGCCAGCAGTTTAGGGGACAGCTACTATGGCTACACCTTC; cdr3_aa: CASSLGDSYYGYTF; clone_size: few; d_call: TRBD1; v_call: TRBV12-3/TRBV12-4; j_call: TRBJ1-2
cdr3_nt: TGCAGTGCTAGACAAGGGAGCTCAGGAAACACCATATATTTT; cdr3_aa: CSARQGSSGNTIYF; clone_size: few; d_call: .; v_call: TRBV20-1; j_call: TRBJ1-3
cdr3_nt: TGTGCCAGCAGCTTCAACCCCCAGGGCACCGGGGAGCTGTTTTTT; cdr3_aa: CASSFNPQGTGELFF; clone_size: .; d_call: .; v_call: TRBV7-6; j_call: TRBJ2-2
cdr3_nt: TGCAGTGCTTCCGGACAGGGGGGCTACGAGCAGTACTTC; cdr3_aa: CSASGQGGYEQYF; clone_size: .; d_call: TRBD1; v_call: TRBV20-1; j_call: TRBJ2-7
cdr3_nt: TGTGCCAGCGCGGAGGCGGATTTGGGGGTGGGGCAGTACTTC; cdr3_aa: CASAEADLGVGQYF; clone_size: few; d_call: .; v_call: TRBV10-3; j_call: TRBJ2-7
cdr3_nt: TGCGCCAGCAGCCCCGTCGGGACTAGCGGGAGTTTAGTAAGAAACGAGCAGTACTTC; cdr3_aa: CASSPVGTSGSLVRNEQYF; clone_size: .; d_call: TRBD2; v_call: TRBV5-1; j_call: TRBJ2-7
cdr3_nt: TGCGCCAGCAGCCAAGATTTCAGGACTAGCGGGGGGAGAAATGAGCAGTTCTTC; cdr3_aa: CASSQDFRTSGGRNEQFF; clone_size: .; d_call: TRBD2; v_call: TRBV4-1; j_call: TRBJ2-1
cdr3_nt: TGTGCCAGCAGCCGACGACAGATGGATGGCTACACCTTC; cdr3_aa: CASSRRQMDGYTF; clone_size: .; d_call: .; v_call: TRBV3-1; j_call: TRBJ1-2
cdr3_nt: TGCGCCAGCAGCTTGGCCGCGGGACAGGGTTACAATGAGCAGTTCTTC; cdr3_aa: CASSLAAGQGYNEQFF; clone_size: .; d_call: TRBD1; v_call: TRBV5-1; j_call: TRBJ2-1
cdr3_nt: TGTGCCAGCAGTCTTTACTCTGAAGCTTTCTTT; cdr3_aa: CASSLYSEAFF; clone_size: .; d_call: .; v_call: TRBV12-3/TRBV12-4; j_call: TRBJ1-1
cdr3_nt: TGCGCCAGCAGCCAGGGGGCAGGCACTGAAGCTTTCTTT; cdr3_aa: CASSQGAGTEAFF; clone_size: many; d_call: TRBD1; v_call: TRBV5-1; j_call: TRBJ1-1
cdr3_nt: TGTGCCACCGAGGCGGGACCGAACACCGGGGAGCTGTTTTTT; cdr3_aa: CATEAGPNTGELFF; clone_size: .; d_call: .; v_call: TRBV10-3; j_call: TRBJ2-2
cdr3_nt: TGTGCCAGCAGCACAAGACAGGGACGCTCCTACAATGAGCAGTTCTTC; cdr3_aa: CASSTRQGRSYNEQFF; clone_size: few; d_call: TRBD1; v_call: TRBV7-9; j_call: TRBJ2-1
cdr3_nt: TGTGCCAGCAGTGATGAAGGGCTTAGCACAGATACGCAGTATTTT; cdr3_aa: CASSDEGLSTDTQYF; clone_size: .; d_call: .; v_call: TRBV2; j_call: TRBJ2-3
cdr3_nt: TGCAGCGTTTTTACAGCCTTAGGAGCTTTCTTT; cdr3_aa: CSVFTALGAFF; clone_size: few; d_call: .; v_call: TRBV29-1; j_call: TRBJ1-1
cdr3_nt: TGTGCCAGCAGTACATACTGGACCGTATCCTACAATGAGCAGTTCTTC; cdr3_aa: CASSTYWTVSYNEQFF; clone_size: few; d_call: .; v_call: TRBV27; j_call: TRBJ2-1
cdr3_nt: TGTGCCAGCAGCTTAGGACTAGCGGGAGCGCTCCAAGAGACCCAGTACTTC; cdr3_aa: CASSLGLAGALQETQYF; clone_size: few; d_call: TRBD2; v_call: TRBV5-8; j_call: TRBJ2-5
cdr3_nt: TGCAGTGCTAGAGAACAGGGGGCCGTTGGAAACACCATATATTTT; cdr3_aa: CSAREQGAVGNTIYF; clone_size: few; d_call: TRBD1; v_call: TRBV20-1; j_call: TRBJ1-3
cdr3_nt: TGTGCCAGCAGTTACCCGCCGGGACAGGGTTTATACGAGCAGTACTTC; cdr3_aa: CASSYPPGQGLYEQYF; clone_size: .; d_call: TRBD1; v_call: TRBV6-5; j_call: TRBJ2-7
cdr3_nt: TGCGCCAGCAGCTTCGGGACATGGGCAGAAGAAAAACTGTTTTTT; cdr3_aa: CASSFGTWAEEKLFF; clone_size: few; d_call: .; v_call: TRBV5-1; j_call: TRBJ1-4
cdr3_nt: TGCGCCAGCAGCTTCAGGCCGGGCACCGGGGAGCTGTTTTTT; cdr3_aa: CASSFRPGTGELFF; clone_size: .; d_call: .; v_call: TRBV5-1; j_call: TRBJ2-2
cdr3_nt: TGCGCCAGCATGTGGGAAGAGACCCAGTACTTC; cdr3_aa: CASMWEETQYF; clone_size: few; d_call: .; v_call: TRBV5-1; j_call: TRBJ2-5
cdr3_nt: TGTGCCAGCAGAGCCACCGGGACAGGGTTTCAGCCCCAGCATTTT; cdr3_aa: CASRATGTGFQPQHF; clone_size: .; d_call: TRBD1; v_call: TRBV2; j_call: TRBJ1-5
cdr3_nt: TGTGCCCTAAGGGCAGGGCTTTCTAGCACAGATACGCAGTATTTT; cdr3_aa: CALRAGLSSTDTQYF; clone_size: few; d_call: .; v_call: TRBV6-2/TRBV6-3; j_call: TRBJ2-3
cdr3_nt: TGCAGTGCTAGAGCCCCAGGGGACGCGGCTACAAAGCAGTACTTC; cdr3_aa: CSARAPGDAATKQYF; clone_size: .; d_call: .; v_call: TRBV20-1; j_call: TRBJ2-7